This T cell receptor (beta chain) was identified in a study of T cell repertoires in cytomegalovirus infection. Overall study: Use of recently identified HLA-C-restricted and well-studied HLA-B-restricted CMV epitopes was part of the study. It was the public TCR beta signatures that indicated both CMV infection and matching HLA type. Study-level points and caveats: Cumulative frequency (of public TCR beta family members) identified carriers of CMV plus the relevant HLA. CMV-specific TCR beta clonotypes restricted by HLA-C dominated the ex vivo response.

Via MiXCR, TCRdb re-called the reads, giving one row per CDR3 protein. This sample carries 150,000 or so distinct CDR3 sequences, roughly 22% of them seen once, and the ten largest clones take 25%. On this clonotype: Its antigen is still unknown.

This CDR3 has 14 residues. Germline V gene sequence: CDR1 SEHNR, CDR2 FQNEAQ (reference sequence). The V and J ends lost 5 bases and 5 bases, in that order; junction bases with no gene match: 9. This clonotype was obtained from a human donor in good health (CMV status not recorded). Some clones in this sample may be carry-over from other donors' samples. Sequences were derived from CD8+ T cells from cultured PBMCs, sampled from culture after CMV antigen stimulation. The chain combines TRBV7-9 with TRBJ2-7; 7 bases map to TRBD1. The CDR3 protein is CASSQLPQGNEQYF. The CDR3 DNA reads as TGTGCCAGCAGCCAACTCCCACAGGGGAACGAGCAGTACTTC.